Shown below are 15 T cell receptor beta chains from a single sample sequenced in a study of T cell responses to AZD1222 COVID-19 vaccine. Generated by immunoSEQ multiplex PCR, the TCRdb table keeps only in-frame clones and is missing some. In the table there are about 160,000 clones, roughly 90% of which are singletons. Sequenced material: peripheral blood, taken on day 0 of AZD1222 vaccination. These receptors came from an adult in good health.

The chain uses TRBV6-2 or TRBV6-3 and TRBJ2-7; 8 bases match TRBD1. The CDR3 loop spans 17 amino acids. V lost 0 bases and J lost 4; bases outside the gene matches: 11. Germline values: CDR1 MNHEY, CDR2 SVGEGT. CDR3 sequence: CASSYSIPGTGTYEQYF. The CDR3 DNA reads as TGTGCCAGCAGTTACTCGATCCCCGGGACAGGAACGTACGAGCAGTACTTC.

This sequence joins TRBV10-3 and TRBJ1-5; D remains ambiguous. CDR1 ENHRY and CDR2 SYGVKD come from the germline V gene. The CDR3 is 16 amino acids. Trimming took 0 bases from V and 0 from J, leaving 9 bases between them. The CDR3 loop reads CAISESNINSNQPQHF. Here the CDR3 DNA reads TGTGCCATCAGTGAGTCAAACATCAATAGCAATCAGCCCCAGCATTTT.

CDR3 loop: CASSLRLAGDDEQFF. In DNA form, the CDR3 reads TGCGCCAGCAGCCTACGACTAGCGGGGGACGATGAGCAGTTCTTC. The gene calls are TRBV5-1 and TRBJ2-1; TRBD2 matches at 12 bases. Per germline, CDR1 SGHRS and CDR2 YFSETQ. The trim removed 4 bases at V and 8 bases at J, leaving 7 bases unmatched. The CDR3 is made up of 15 amino acids.

The chain uses TRBV9 and TRBJ2-3; D not certain. Germline CDR1 SGDLS, CDR2 YYNGEE. V shed 4 bases and J shed 0 bases, with 9 bases lying between them. The CDR3 consists of 14 residues. CDR3 sequence (DNA): TGTGCCAGCAGCCTAGGGCGGAGCACAGATACGCAGTATTTT. Residues: CASSLGRSTDTQYF.

V usage is TRBV6-4 and J usage is TRBJ1-5; 8 bases map to TRBD1. CDR3 length equals 19 residues. Trimming took 0 bases from V and 6 from J; bases not matched to a gene: 16. Germline CDR1 reads MRHNA; CDR2 reads SNTAGT. The DNA for the CDR3 is TGTGCCAGCAGTGACTCGGCACCGCGACCGGACAGGGTGGGTCAGCCCCAGCATTTT. Its translation: CASSDSAPRPDRVGQPQHF.

This CDR3 reads CASVPTGTGVHNEQFF. DNA for the CDR3: TGTGCCAGCGTTCCTACCGGGACAGGGGTTCACAATGAGCAGTTCTTC. The V gene is TRBV7-8, the J gene TRBJ2-1, with TRBD1 identical over 10 bases. Looked up from germline, CDR1 is SGHVS and CDR2 is FQNEAQ. V lost 8 bases and J lost 5; bases outside the gene matches: 12. CDR3 size: 16 residues.

The chain links TRBV6-5 to TRBJ1-4; 7 bases align to TRBD1. Trimming took 2 bases from V and 6 from J; bases not matched to a gene: 3. The CDR3 is 14 residues long. Germline V gene lookup returns CDR1 MNHEY and CDR2 SVGAGI. CDR3 DNA sequence: TGTGCCAGCAGTTACCGGGACAGCTATGAAAAACTGTTTTTT. Its translation: CASSYRDSYEKLFF.

The rearrangement joins TRBV7-9 to TRBJ1-4; possible D gene TRBD1, 5 bases. Per germline, CDR1 SEHNR and CDR2 FQNEAQ (reference sequence). This CDR3 has 17 residues. V lost 0 bases to trimming and J lost 8 bases, with 19 bases between them. The CDR3 here is CASSLATPMRRGEKLFF. In DNA form, the CDR3 reads TGTGCCAGCAGCTTAGCGACTCCGATGAGGAGGGGAGAAAAACTGTTTTTT.

The chain combines TRBV5-8 with TRBJ2-7; a weak D match, TRBD1 (5 bases). The germline gives CDR1 SGHTS, CDR2 YDEGEE. The CDR3 sequence is 13 residues long. V dropped 0 bases and J dropped 2 bases, with 6 bases sitting between them. The CDR3 protein is CASSLGTPYEQYF. The DNA for the CDR3 is TGTGCCAGCAGCTTGGGGACACCCTACGAGCAGTACTTC.

This chain joins TRBV7-2 and TRBJ2-2; D is perhaps TRBD1 (5 bases). Trimming removed 5 bases at V and 4 bases at J, with 14 bases between. Germline loops: CDR1 SGHTA, CDR2 FQGNSA. CDR3 length: 15 amino acids. Written as DNA, the CDR3 is TGTGCCAGCAGCGAGGCAGGGTGGGGCACCGGGGAGCTGTTTTTT. It is translated as CASSEAGWGTGELFF.

The chain carries TRBV6-2 or TRBV6-3 and TRBJ2-3, with a tentative D call TRBD2 (6 bases). CDR1 is MNHEY, CDR2 SVGEGT, per germline. The V end was cut by 2 bases, the J end by 0 bases, with 12 bases between. The CDR3 is 16 residues long. CDR3 amino acids: CASSYPAGTSTDTQYF. CDR3 DNA sequence: TGTGCCAGCAGTTACCCAGCGGGTACTAGCACAGATACGCAGTATTTT.

The rearrangement joins TRBV7-6 to TRBJ2-1, with TRBD2 matching over 11 bases. Germline values: CDR1 SGHVS, CDR2 FNYEAQ. This CDR3 contains 16 residues. Losses at the gene ends were 3 bases for V and 1 base for J; bases not matched to a gene: 2. CDR3 loop: CASSFPSGGSYNEQFF. In DNA, the CDR3 is TGTGCCAGCAGCTTCCCTAGCGGGGGGTCCTACAATGAGCAGTTCTTC.

This clone has a single count. The chain employs TRBV7-8 and TRBJ1-1, with D uncertain. V lost 5 bases, J lost 1 base, and 14 bases lay in between. This CDR3 region has 15 residues. The germline gives CDR1 SGHVS, CDR2 FQNEAQ. The CDR3 is CASSPRYKPNTEAFF. Here the CDR3 DNA reads TGTGCCAGCAGCCCCCGGTATAAGCCGAACACTGAAGCTTTCTTT.

V usage is TRBV19 and J usage is TRBJ1-1; D ambiguous. From germline, CDR1 is LNHDA and CDR2 SQIVND (reference sequence). Deletions cut 6 bases from V and 2 bases from J, with 7 bases between. This CDR3 is built from 12 residues. CDR3 DNA: TGTGCCAGTAGGGCGGGTAACACTGAAGCTTTCTTT. Translated: CASRAGNTEAFF.

The chain employs TRBV7-9 and TRBJ1-1, with D perhaps matching TRBD1 (6 bases). In germline, CDR1 is SEHNR, CDR2 FQNEAQ (reference sequence). Trimming removed 5 bases from V and 10 bases from J, with 17 bases in between. This CDR3 contains 13 residues. The CDR3 DNA follows: TGTGCCAGCAGCCTACAACAGCAGGGGCGAGCTTTCTTT. This codes for CASSLQQQGRAFF.